The 18 T cell receptor beta chains below all came from one sample that was sequenced in a study of monozygotic twins with inflammatory bowel disease. Reanalyzing the 5' RACE reads, TCRdb keeps one entry per CDR3 protein, without DNA. Here the sample table reports about 300,000 distinct CDR3 sequences. The sequenced sample was blood. The receptors were sampled from a human donor with ulcerative colitis or Crohn's disease, or a healthy co-twin of an affected twin (not recorded which).

This chain connects TRBV19 to TRBJ2-1; the D call of TRBD2 rests on TCRdb alone, since no DNA is present to check it. Germline V gene lookup returns CDR1 LNHDA and CDR2 SQIVND (reference sequence). The CDR3 extends over 15 amino acids. The chain's CDR3 is CASSIWASGRDEQFF.

This chain connects TRBV7-2 to TRBJ2-3. Looked up from germline, CDR1 is SGHTA and CDR2 is FQGNSA. The CDR3 totals 16 residues. The CDR3 sequence: CASSLRVGPAADTQYF.

V and J are TRBV20-1 and TRBJ2-3; TCRdb's assignment of TRBD2 cannot be checked, as there is no DNA. This CDR3 comprises 15 residues. The germline CDR1 and CDR2 sequences are DFQATT and SNEGSKA (reference sequence). The CDR3 spells CSAKGLAGVLDTQYF.

The gene calls are TRBV20-1 and TRBJ2-7. The germline V gene encodes CDR1 DFQATT and CDR2 SNEGSKA (reference sequence). This CDR3 contains 13 residues. CDR3 residues: CSARVAVTYEQYF.

The chain uses TRBV5-5 and TRBJ2-5; as DNA is missing, the TRBD1 call by TCRdb cannot be tested. This CDR3 contains 15 residues. Per the germline V gene, CDR1 is SGHKS and CDR2 is YYEKEE (reference sequence). CDR3 loop: CASSSQGASQETQYF.

This rearrangement joins TRBV7-9 to TRBJ2-5; the TCRdb D gene call, TRBD2, has no DNA to confirm it. The CDR3 covers 15 residues. The germline V gene encodes CDR1 SEHNR and CDR2 FQNEAQ (reference sequence). This CDR3 reads CASSTPDYNQETQYF.

This chain connects TRBV3-1 to TRBJ1-1; the TCRdb call, TRBD1, lacks DNA for checking. This CDR3 is 18 amino acids long. The germline gives CDR1 LGHDT, CDR2 YNNKEL (reference sequence). The CDR3 here is CASSPGVGALWMNTEAFF. Full variable domain (rest looked up from reference TRBV3-1 and TRBJ1-1): DTAVSQTPKYLVTQMGNDKSIKCEQNLGHDTMYWYKQDSKKFLKIMFSYNNKELIINETVPNRFSPKSPDKAHLNLHINSLELGDSAVYFCASSPGVGALWMNTEAFFGQGTRLTVV.

The chain links TRBV27 to TRBJ2-5; the TCRdb call, TRBD2, lacks DNA for checking. The CDR3 contains 15 residues. The germline V gene encodes CDR1 MNHEY and CDR2 SMNVEV (reference sequence). The CDR3 loop is CASSLSIGGPETQYF.

The rearrangement links TRBV19 to TRBJ1-5. CDR3 length: 14 amino acids. Germline lookup yields CDR1 LNHDA and CDR2 SQIVND (reference sequence). The CDR3 sequence is CASGVAESNQPQHF.

V usage is TRBV10-3 and J usage is TRBJ1-5; TCRdb's assignment of TRBD1 cannot be checked, as there is no DNA. The CDR3 sequence is 15 residues long. Germline V lookup: CDR1 ENHRY, CDR2 SYGVKD. The CDR3 region is CAISRTGNSNQPQHF.

The chain is built from TRBV20-1 and TRBJ2-2. Germline V gene lookup returns CDR1 DFQATT and CDR2 SNEGSKA (reference sequence). The CDR3 is 15 amino acids. The CDR3 here is CSASARIGDTGELFF.

This chain joins TRBV19 and TRBJ2-4; no DNA is available, so the TRBD1 call from TCRdb remains unchecked. The CDR3 extends over 17 amino acids. Germline V CDR1 and CDR2: LNHDA, SQIVND (reference sequence). The chain's CDR3 is CASSIRGTALAKNIQYF.

The chain joins TRBV12-3 or TRBV12-4 to TRBJ2-7; TCRdb's assignment of TRBD1 cannot be checked, as there is no DNA. This CDR3 comprises 12 residues. This CDR3 reads CASSLGTDEQYF.

The CDR3 here is CASSPSLAGVPGWEQFF. The chain is built from TRBV7-9 and TRBJ2-1; TCRdb selects TRBD2, and the lack of DNA leaves this call unchecked. The CDR3 sequence is 17 residues long. From germline, CDR1 is SEHNR and CDR2 FQNEAQ (reference sequence).

V and J are TRBV7-2 and TRBJ2-7; the TRBD1 assignment by TCRdb is unverifiable without DNA. The length of the CDR3 is 15 residues. CDR1 and CDR2 (germline): SGHTA, FQGNSA. The CDR3 is CASSLMGQGPYEQYF.

The rearrangement links TRBV18 to TRBJ1-6; lacking DNA, the TRBD1 call made by TCRdb goes unchecked. The length of the CDR3 is 14 residues. CDR1 and CDR2 (germline): KGHSH, LQKENI. This chain's CDR3 is CASSRDRENSPLHF. The full variable domain, with the rest looked up from reference TRBV18 and TRBJ1-6, is NAGVMQNPRHLVRRRGQEARLRCSPMKGHSHVYWYRQLPEEGLKFMVYLQKENIIDESGMPKERFSAEFPKEGPSILRIQQVVRGDSAAYFCASSRDRENSPLHFGNGTRLTVT.

V gene TRBV14 combines with J gene TRBJ1-1; TCRdb indicates TRBD1, and absent DNA this call remains unverified. Germline loops: CDR1 SGHDN, CDR2 FVKESK. The CDR3 is made up of 14 amino acids. CDR3 loop: CASSQDPGRRGAFF. Full variable domain (outside the CDR3, taken from reference TRBV14 and TRBJ1-1): EAGVTQFPSHSVIEKGQTVTLRCDPISGHDNLYWYRRVMGKEIKFLLHFVKESKQDESGMPNNRFLAERTGGTYSTLKVQPAELEDSGVYFCASSQDPGRRGAFFGQGTRLTVV.

The J gene is TRBJ2-7, the V gene TRBV7-2. The germline V gene has CDR1 SGHTA and CDR2 FQGNSA. CDR3 size: 14 residues. The CDR3 here is CASSLAYPSYEQYF.